This T cell receptor beta chain is drawn from a study of breast tumors, draining lymph nodes, adjacent tissues (dated by TCRdb to the mid-2010s). About the investigation overall: The study compared TCR beta repertoires across tumor, adjacent nontumor tissue and axillary lymph nodes from breast cancer patients. In human breast cancer, the study set out to evaluate how tumor, surrounding tissue and draining lymph node repertoires relate to one another and whether T cells may move between these sites. What the work shows at the level of the full study, not this receptor alone: A scenario in which most tumor T cells derive from the lymph node and then expand within tumor tissue was judged to be consistent with the data. Rather than being directly demonstrated, the conclusion that tumor T cells originate in lymph nodes was presented as consistent with a hypothesis. The similarity between tumor and nontumor tissue repertoires was significantly greater in luminal-like breast cancer than in basal-like breast cancer. Tumors showed preferential V and J gene usage, and their T-cell repertoire diversity fell below that of lymph nodes yet above that of nontumor tissue.

Lymph node samples were obtained from the axillary draining lymph nodes of breast cancer patients. In the germline V gene, CDR1 corresponds to MNHEY and CDR2 to SVGEGT. Spanning cysteine to phenylalanine, the CDR3 consists of 14 amino acids. Of all the DNA, just the CDR3 is kept, 42 bases in frame from base 1. V is pruned by 6 bases and J by 4 bases, leaving 4 bases of the junction without a gene match. A word on this clonotype: Which antigen it targets is not known. It has no much larger one-base neighbor in the sample; base qualities were not kept.

Sequencing instrument: Illumina HiSeq 2000. TCR beta chain libraries were generated by multiplex PCR amplification. High-throughput sequencing was used to analyze the amplified TCR beta chain products. TCRdb took the public reads, trimmed them with fastp at Q25, ran MiXCR for clone calling and kept in-frame beta chains. Rows are combined by CDR3 protein, so each entry shows the most common genes and DNA. In all, the sample holds about 230,000 distinct CDR3 sequences, and less than 40% of those were seen once. The leading ten clones occupy around 1.5% of the sample. The source material was axillary lymph node tissue. The chain couples TRBV6-2 or TRBV6-3 to TRBJ2-2; TRBD1 lines up with 8 middle nucleotides. This receptor was taken from a female donor with breast cancer. Some clones in this sample may be carry-over from other donors' samples. The DNA sequence follows: TGTGCCAGCAGGGAACAGGGGGGCACCGGGGAGCTGTTTTTT. It encodes CASREQGGTGELFF.